A selection of T cell receptor beta chains follows, all from one sample in a study of cytomegalovirus exposure and HLA in healthy donors. TCRdb keeps only in-frame clones here, not all; method: immunoSEQ multiplex PCR. The sample shows tens of thousands of clones, approximately 96% of them seen only once. The sequenced material came from PBMCs. The receptors were sampled from a woman under 30 in good health and CMV-seropositive. The CDR3 runs from the conserved cysteine through the conserved F or W. The order of the fields is V gene, J gene, clone size, D gene, CDR3 protein, CDR3 DNA. D genes are given only for firm matches. Clone size is stated in some rows and not others, as once, few, many or a class when expanded.

>TRBV13|TRBJ2-7|once|.
CASSLAGSYEQYF
TGTGCCAGCAGCTTAGCGGGGTCATACGAGCAGTACTTC
>TRBV4-1|TRBJ2-3|.|.
CASSQDSGGETDTQYF
TGCGCCAGCAGCCAAGATTCAGGTGGTGAGACAGATACGCAGTATTTT
>TRBV5-1|TRBJ2-2|.|.
CASSLERANTGELFF
TGCGCCAGCAGCTTAGAGAGGGCAAACACCGGGGAGCTGTTTTTT
>TRBV7-9|TRBJ2-1|.|.
CASSSTGTNEQFF
TGTGCCAGCAGCTCGACAGGGACTAATGAGCAGTTCTTC
>TRBV21-1|TRBJ2-7|once|.
CASSLKPAGTSHEQYF
TGTGCCAGCAGCCTAAAGCCCGCCGGGACTAGCCACGAGCAGTACTTC
>TRBV29-1|TRBJ2-2|.|.
CSVVLSTGELFF
TGCAGCGTTGTTTTGAGCACCGGGGAGCTGTTTTTT
>TRBV4-2|TRBJ2-5|.|.
CASSQASGTPKETQYF
TGTGCCAGCAGCCAAGCCTCCGGGACACCGAAAGAGACCCAGTACTTC
>TRBV7-7|TRBJ2-7|few|TRBD1
CASSLEAGGVYEQYF
TGTGCTAGCAGCCTAGAAGCAGGGGGAGTCTACGAGCAGTACTTC
>TRBV30|TRBJ2-7|.|.
CAWSVPGNPLYEQYF
TGTGCCTGGAGTGTACCAGGGAATCCCCTCTACGAGCAGTACTTC
>TRBV5-5|TRBJ1-1|.|.
CASSLAGANTEAFF
TGTGCCAGCAGCTTGGCAGGGGCGAACACTGAAGCTTTCTTT
>TRBV7-3|TRBJ2-2|.|TRBD2
CASSLKASAGGPTGELFF
TGTGCCAGCAGCTTAAAGGCTTCGGCGGGAGGGCCGACCGGGGAGCTGTTTTTT
>TRBV4-3|TRBJ1-1|.|.
CASSQDLTVGAFF
TGCGCCAGCAGCCAAGATCTAACAGTCGGAGCTTTCTTT
>TRBV19|TRBJ2-6|once|.
CASSMQGYGANVLTF
TGTGCCAGTAGTATGCAGGGTTACGGGGCCAACGTCCTGACTTTC
>TRBV18|TRBJ2-7|.|TRBD1
CASSPRGQASEQYF
TGTGCCAGCTCACCGCGAGGACAGGCGTCCGAGCAGTACTTC
>TRBV2|TRBJ2-7|.|TRBD1
CASSSTGVWEQYF
TGTGCCAGCAGTTCAACAGGGGTTTGGGAGCAGTACTTC
>TRBV10-3|TRBJ2-2|.|.
CAIRGDTYTGELFF
TGTGCCATCAGGGGGGACACCTACACCGGGGAGCTGTTTTTT
>TRBV7-2|TRBJ2-4|.|TRBD1
CASSVEDRAKNIQYF
TGTGCCAGCAGCGTGGAGGACAGGGCGAAAAACATTCAGTACTTC
>TRBV4-1|TRBJ2-7|.|.
CASSQGTSYEQYF
TGCGCCAGCAGCCAAGGTACGAGCTACGAGCAGTACTTC
>TRBV5-1|TRBJ2-1|.|TRBD1
CASSRDGTGDNEQFF
TGCGCCAGCAGTCGAGACGGGACAGGGGACAATGAGCAGTTCTTC
>TRBV7-6|TRBJ1-5|once|TRBD1
CASSPGQGGAGQPQHF
TGTGCCAGCAGCCCGGGACAGGGAGGCGCGGGTCAGCCCCAGCATTTT
>TRBV30|TRBJ2-3|.|TRBD1
CAWSVKGAADTQYF
TGTGCCTGGAGTGTGAAGGGGGCGGCCGATACGCAGTATTTT
>TRBV18|TRBJ2-1|once|.
CASSPRESAEQFF
TGTGCCAGCTCACCACGAGAGAGCGCAGAGCAGTTCTTC
>TRBV6-5|TRBJ2-1|.|.
CATRLGRYNEQFF
TGTGCCACAAGACTAGGTCGATACAATGAGCAGTTCTTC
>TRBV19|TRBJ1-4|.|.
CASSILQFNAEKLFF
TGTGCCAGTAGTATTCTACAGTTTAATGCAGAAAAACTGTTTTTT
>TRBV6-5|TRBJ1-1|.|.
CASSYSGRAGTEAFF
TGTGCCAGCAGTTACTCAGGAAGGGCGGGCACTGAAGCTTTCTTT
>TRBV29-1|TRBJ1-1|.|.
CSVEEGKGSEAFF
TGCAGCGTTGAAGAGGGAAAGGGGTCTGAAGCTTTCTTT
>TRBV28|TRBJ2-7|.|TRBD2
CASVWTGGAQGEQYF
TGTGCCAGCGTTTGGACCGGGGGGGCTCAGGGCGAGCAGTACTTC
>TRBV7-8|TRBJ2-3|.|TRBD1
CASSLAIFRGMGTDTQYF
TGTGCCAGCAGCTTAGCCATTTTCAGGGGGATGGGAACAGATACGCAGTATTTT
>TRBV5-1|TRBJ2-1|.|TRBD2
CASTTSYGGDNEQFF
TGCGCCAGCACCACCTCCTATGGGGGGGACAATGAGCAGTTCTTC
>TRBV11-3|TRBJ2-2|.|.
CASSSDSGELFF
TGTGCCAGCAGCTCGGACAGCGGGGAGCTGTTTTTT
>TRBV4-1|TRBJ1-5|once|TRBD1
CASSPDGDRGVSRGQPQHF
TGCGCCAGCAGCCCCGACGGGGACAGGGGTGTATCTCGGGGTCAGCCCCAGCATTTT
>TRBV6-5|TRBJ1-1|.|.
CASRPGRTNTEAFF
TGTGCCAGCAGGCCAGGGCGCACGAACACTGAAGCTTTCTTT
>TRBV10-3|TRBJ2-1|.|TRBD2
CAISGSGTSGYNEQFF
TGTGCCATCAGTGGGTCCGGGACTAGCGGTTACAATGAGCAGTTCTTC